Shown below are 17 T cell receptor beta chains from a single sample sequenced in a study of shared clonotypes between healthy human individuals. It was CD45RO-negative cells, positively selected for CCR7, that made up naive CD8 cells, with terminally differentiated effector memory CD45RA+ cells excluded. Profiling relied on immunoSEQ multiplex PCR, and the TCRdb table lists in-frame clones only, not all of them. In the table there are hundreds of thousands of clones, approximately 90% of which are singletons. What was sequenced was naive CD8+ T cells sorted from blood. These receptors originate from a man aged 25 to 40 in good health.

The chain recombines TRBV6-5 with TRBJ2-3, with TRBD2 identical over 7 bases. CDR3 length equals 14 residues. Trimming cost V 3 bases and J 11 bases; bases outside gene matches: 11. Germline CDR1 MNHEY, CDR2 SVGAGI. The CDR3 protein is CASSYSGPSGGQYF. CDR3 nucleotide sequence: TGTGCCAGCAGTTATTCCGGCCCCTCGGGAGGGCAGTATTTT.

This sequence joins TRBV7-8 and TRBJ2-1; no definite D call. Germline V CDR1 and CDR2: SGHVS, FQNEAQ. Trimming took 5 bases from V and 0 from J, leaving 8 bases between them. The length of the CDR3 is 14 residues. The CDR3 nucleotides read TGTGCCAGCAGCGACATACGCTCCTACAATGAGCAGTTCTTC. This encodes CASSDIRSYNEQFF.

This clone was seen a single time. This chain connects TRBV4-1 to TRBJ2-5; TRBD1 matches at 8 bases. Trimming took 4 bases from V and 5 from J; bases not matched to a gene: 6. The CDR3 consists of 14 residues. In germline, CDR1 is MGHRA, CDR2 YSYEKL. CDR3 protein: CASSLLTGAETQYF. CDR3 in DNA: TGCGCCAGCAGCCTTCTGACAGGGGCCGAGACCCAGTACTTC.

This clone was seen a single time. The CDR3 DNA reads TGTGCCAGCACAAATCCCCGGGACAGGGGGGCCTACGAGCAGTACTTC. Residues: CASTNPRDRGAYEQYF. The V and J genes are TRBV5-6 and TRBJ2-7; 11 bases line up with TRBD1. V was clipped by 6 bases and J by 2 bases; unmatched bases: 10. Germline assignment: CDR1 SGHDT and CDR2 YYEEEE. This CDR3 region has 16 residues.

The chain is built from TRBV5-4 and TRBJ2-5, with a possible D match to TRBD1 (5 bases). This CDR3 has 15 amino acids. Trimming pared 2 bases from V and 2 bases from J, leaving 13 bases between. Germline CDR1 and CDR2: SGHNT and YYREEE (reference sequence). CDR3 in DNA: TGTGCCAGCAGCTTTCAAGGGGTGACTCAAGAGACCCAGTACTTC. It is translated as CASSFQGVTQETQYF.

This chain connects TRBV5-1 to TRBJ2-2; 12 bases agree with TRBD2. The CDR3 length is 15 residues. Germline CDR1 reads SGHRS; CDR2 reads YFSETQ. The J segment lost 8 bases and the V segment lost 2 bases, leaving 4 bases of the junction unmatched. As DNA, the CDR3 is TGCGCCAGCAGCTTTCTAGCGGGAGGGCCTGGGGAGCTGTTTTTT. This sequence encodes CASSFLAGGPGELFF.

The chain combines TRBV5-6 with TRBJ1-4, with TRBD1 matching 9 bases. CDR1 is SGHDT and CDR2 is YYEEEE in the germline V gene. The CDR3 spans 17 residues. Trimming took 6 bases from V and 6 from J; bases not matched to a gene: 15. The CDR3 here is CASTFYRYRDRDEKLFF. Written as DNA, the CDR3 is TGTGCCAGCACTTTTTACCGTTACCGGGACAGGGATGAAAAACTGTTTTTT.

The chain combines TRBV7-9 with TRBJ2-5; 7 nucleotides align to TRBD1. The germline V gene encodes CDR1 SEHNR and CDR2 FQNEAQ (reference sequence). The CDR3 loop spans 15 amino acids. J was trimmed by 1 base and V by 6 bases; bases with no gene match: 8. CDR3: CASSTPYRGQETQYF. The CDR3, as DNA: TGTGCCAGCAGTACCCCATACAGGGGCCAAGAGACCCAGTACTTC.

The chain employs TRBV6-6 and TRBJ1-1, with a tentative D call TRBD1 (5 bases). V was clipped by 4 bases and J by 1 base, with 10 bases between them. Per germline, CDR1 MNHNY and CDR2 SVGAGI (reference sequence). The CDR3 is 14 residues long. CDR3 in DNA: TGTGCCAGCAGTTGGGGGACGGGGAACACTGAAGCTTTCTTT. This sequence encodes CASSWGTGNTEAFF.

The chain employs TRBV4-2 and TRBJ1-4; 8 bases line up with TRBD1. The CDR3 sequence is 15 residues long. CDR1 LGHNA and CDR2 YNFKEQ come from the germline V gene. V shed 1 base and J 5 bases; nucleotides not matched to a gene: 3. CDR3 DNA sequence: TGTGCCAGCAGCCAAGTAGACAGGGGCAATGAAAAACTGTTTTTT. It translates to CASSQVDRGNEKLFF.

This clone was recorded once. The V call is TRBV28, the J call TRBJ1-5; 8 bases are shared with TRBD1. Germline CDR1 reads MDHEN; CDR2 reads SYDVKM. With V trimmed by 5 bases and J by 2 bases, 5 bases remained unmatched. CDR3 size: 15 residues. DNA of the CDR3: TGTGCCAGCAGTCCGCGGGACAGGCGCAATCAGCCCCAGCATTTT. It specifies CASSPRDRRNQPQHF.

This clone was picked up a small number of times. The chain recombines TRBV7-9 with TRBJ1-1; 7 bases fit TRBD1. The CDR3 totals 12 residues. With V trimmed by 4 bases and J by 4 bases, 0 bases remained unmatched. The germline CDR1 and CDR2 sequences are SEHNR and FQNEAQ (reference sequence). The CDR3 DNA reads TGTGCCAGCAGCTACAGGGGCACTGAAGCTTTCTTT. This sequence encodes CASSYRGTEAFF.

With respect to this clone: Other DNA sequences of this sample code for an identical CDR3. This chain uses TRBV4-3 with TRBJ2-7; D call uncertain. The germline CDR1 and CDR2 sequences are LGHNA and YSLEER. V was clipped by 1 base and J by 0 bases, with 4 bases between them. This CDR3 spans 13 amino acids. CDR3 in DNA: TGCGCCAGCAGCCAAGGACTCTCCTACGAGCAGTACTTC. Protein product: CASSQGLSYEQYF.

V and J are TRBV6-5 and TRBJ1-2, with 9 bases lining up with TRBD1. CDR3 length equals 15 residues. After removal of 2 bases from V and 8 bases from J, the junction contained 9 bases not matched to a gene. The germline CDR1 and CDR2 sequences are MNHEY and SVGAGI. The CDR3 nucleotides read TGTGCCAGCAGTTACCCGATAGGACAGGGGAGAGGCTACACCTTC. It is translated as CASSYPIGQGRGYTF.

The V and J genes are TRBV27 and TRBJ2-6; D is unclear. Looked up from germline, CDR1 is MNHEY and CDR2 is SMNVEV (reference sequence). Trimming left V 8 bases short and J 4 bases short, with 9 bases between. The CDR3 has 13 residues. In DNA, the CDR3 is TGTGCCAGCTGCCCCCTCGGGGCCAACGTCCTGACTTTC. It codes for CASCPLGANVLTF.

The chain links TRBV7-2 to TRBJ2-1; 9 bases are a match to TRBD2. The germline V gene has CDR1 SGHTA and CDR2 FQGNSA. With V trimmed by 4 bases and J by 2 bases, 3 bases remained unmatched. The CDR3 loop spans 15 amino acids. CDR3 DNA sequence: TGTGCCAGCAGCTCGGGACTAGCTACCTACAATGAGCAGTTCTTC. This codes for CASSSGLATYNEQFF. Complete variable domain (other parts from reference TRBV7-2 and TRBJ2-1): GAGVSQSPSNKVTEKGKDVELRCDPISGHTALYWYRQSLGQGLEFLIYFQGNSAPDKSGLPSDRFSAERTGGSVSTLTIQRTQQEDSAVYLCASSSGLATYNEQFFGPGTRLTVL.

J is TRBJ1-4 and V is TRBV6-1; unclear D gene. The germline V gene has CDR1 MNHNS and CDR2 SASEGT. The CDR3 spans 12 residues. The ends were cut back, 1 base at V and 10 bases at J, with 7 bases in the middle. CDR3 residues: CASSEGSRKLFF. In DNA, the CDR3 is TGTGCCAGCAGTGAAGGGAGCCGAAAACTGTTTTTT.